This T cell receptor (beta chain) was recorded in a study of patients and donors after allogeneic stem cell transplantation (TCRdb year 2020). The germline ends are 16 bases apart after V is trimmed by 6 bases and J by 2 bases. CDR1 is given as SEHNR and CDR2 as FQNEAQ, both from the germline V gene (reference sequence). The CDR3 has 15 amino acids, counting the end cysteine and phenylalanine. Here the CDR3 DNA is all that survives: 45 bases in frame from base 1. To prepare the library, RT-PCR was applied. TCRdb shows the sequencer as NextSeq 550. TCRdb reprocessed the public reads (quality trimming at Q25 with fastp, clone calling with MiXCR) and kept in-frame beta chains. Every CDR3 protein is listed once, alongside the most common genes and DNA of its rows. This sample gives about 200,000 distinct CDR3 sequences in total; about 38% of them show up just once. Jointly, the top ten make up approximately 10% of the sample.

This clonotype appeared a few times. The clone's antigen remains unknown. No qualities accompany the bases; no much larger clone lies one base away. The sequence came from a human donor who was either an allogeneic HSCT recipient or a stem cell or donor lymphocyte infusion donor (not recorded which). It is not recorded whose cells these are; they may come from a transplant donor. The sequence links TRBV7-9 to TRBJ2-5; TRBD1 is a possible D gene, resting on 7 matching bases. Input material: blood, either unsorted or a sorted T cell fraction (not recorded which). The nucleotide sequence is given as TGTGCCAGCAGATCAGTCGGGGGACAGCAAGAGACCCAGTACTTC. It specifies CASRSVGGQQETQYF.